This T cell receptor beta chain was obtained from a study of breast tumors, draining lymph nodes, adjacent tissues. Germline V gene data show CDR1 as SGHTA and CDR2 as FQGNSA. Trimming at V came to 4 bases and at J to 1 base, leaving 6 bases not matched to a gene. CDR3 length: 15 amino acids. TCRdb used MiXCR to reprocess the multiplex PCR reads, holding one entry per CDR3 protein. The sample records approximately 170,000 distinct CDR3 sequences, 25% to 40% being singletons. The study, taken as a whole, reports: Tumors had less TCR diversity than lymph nodes, more than nontumor tissue. Most tumor T cells seemingly derive from lymph node, then expand in tumor.

This clonotype was recorded at least ten times. As yet, its antigen is unknown. Breast cancer patients provided tissue from their axillary draining lymph nodes. Sequencing was carried out using axillary lymph node tissue. This sequence was found in a female donor with breast cancer. Some clones in this sample may be carry-over from other donors' samples. The V gene is TRBV7-2, the J gene TRBJ2-5, with TRBD2 matching over 7 bases. As DNA, the CDR3 is TGTGCCAGCAGCTCCCTCTCTAGCGGCCAAGAGACCCAGTACTTC. Translated, it gives CASSSLSSGQETQYF.